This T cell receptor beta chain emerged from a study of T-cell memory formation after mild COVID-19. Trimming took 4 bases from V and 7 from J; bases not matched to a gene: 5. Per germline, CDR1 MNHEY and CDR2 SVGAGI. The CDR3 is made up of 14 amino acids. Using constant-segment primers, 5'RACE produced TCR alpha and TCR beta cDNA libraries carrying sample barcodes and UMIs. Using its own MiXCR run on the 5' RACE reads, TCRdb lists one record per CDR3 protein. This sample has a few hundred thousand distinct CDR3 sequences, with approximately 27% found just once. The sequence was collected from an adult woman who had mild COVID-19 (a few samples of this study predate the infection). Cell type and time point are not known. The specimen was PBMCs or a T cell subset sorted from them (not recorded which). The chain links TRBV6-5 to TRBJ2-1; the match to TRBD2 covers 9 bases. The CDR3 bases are TGTGCCAGCAGTTCCCCGGGACTAGCAAATGAGCAGTTCTTC. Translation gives CASSSPGLANEQFF.